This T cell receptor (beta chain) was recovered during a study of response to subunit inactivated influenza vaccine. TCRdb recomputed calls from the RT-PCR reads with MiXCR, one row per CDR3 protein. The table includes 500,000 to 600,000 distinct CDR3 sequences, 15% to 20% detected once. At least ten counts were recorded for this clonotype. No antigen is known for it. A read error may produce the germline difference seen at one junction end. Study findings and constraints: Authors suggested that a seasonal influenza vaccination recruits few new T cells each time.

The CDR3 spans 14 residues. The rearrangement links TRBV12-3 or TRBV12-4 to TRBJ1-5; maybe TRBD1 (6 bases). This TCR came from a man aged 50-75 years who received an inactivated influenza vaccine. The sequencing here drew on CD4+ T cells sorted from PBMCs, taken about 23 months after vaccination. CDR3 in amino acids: CASSLGGGNQPQHF. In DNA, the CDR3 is TGCGCCAGCAGCTTAGGGGGGGGCAATCAGCCCCAGCATTTT.